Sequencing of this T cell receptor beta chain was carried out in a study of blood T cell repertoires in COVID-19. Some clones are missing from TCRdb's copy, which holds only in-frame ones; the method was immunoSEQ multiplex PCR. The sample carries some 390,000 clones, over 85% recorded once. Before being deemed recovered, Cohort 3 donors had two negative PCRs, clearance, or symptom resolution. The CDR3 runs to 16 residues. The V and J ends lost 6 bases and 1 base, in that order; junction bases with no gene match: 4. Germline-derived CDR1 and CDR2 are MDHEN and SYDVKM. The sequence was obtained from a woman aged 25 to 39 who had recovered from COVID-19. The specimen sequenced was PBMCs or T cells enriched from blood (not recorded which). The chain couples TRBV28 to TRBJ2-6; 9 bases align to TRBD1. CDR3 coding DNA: TGTGCCAGCAGGCCAGACAGGGGGTCTGGGGCCAACGTCCTGACTTTC. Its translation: CASRPDRGSGANVLTF.